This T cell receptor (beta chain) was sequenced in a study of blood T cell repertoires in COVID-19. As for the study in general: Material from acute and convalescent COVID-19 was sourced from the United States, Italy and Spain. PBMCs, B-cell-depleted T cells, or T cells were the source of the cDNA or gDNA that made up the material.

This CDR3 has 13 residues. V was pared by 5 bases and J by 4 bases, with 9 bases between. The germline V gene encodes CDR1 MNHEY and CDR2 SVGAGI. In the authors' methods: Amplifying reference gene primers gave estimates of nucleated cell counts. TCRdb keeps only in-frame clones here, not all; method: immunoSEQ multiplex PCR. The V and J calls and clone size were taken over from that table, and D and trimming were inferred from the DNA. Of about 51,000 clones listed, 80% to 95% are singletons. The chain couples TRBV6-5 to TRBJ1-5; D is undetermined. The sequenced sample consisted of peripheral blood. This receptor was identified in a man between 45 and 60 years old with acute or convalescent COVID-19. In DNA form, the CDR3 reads TGTGCCAGCAGTACAACAGAGAATCAGCCCCAGCATTTT. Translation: CASSTTENQPQHF.